Listed below are T cell receptor beta chains from one sample, sequenced in a study of blood T cell repertoires in COVID-19. Sequenced by immunoSEQ multiplex PCR; TCRdb stores in-frame clones only, minus some. The profile shows around 170,000 clones, approximately 79% of them singletons. The specimen sequenced was peripheral blood. These receptors were taken from a man aged 25-45 years with active or convalescent COVID-19. Each CDR3 is given with its conserved first and last residue. The order of the fields is clone size, V gene, J gene, D gene, CDR3 protein, CDR3 DNA. D genes are given only for firm matches. Clone sizes are given selectively: once, few, many, or a class where the clone is expanded.

clone_size: NA; v_call: TRBV24-1; j_call: TRBJ2-1; d_call: TRBD2; cdr3_aa: CATSDLGTSGGYNEQFF; cdr3_nt: TGTGCCACCAGTGATTTGGGAACTAGCGGGGGCTACAATGAGCAGTTCTTC
clone_size: NA; v_call: TRBV7-2; j_call: TRBJ2-1; d_call: NA; cdr3_aa: CASSLPWQYNEQFF; cdr3_nt: TGTGCCAGCAGCTTACCCTGGCAATACAATGAGCAGTTCTTC
clone_size: NA; v_call: TRBV28; j_call: TRBJ2-3; d_call: NA; cdr3_aa: CASRLTTDTQYF; cdr3_nt: TGTGCCAGCAGACTCACTACAGATACGCAGTATTTT
clone_size: NA; v_call: TRBV6-2/TRBV6-3; j_call: TRBJ2-5; d_call: NA; cdr3_aa: CASSQGLQHEETQYF; cdr3_nt: TGTGCCAGCAGCCAAGGCTTACAGCATGAAGAGACCCAGTACTTC
clone_size: NA; v_call: TRBV5-1; j_call: TRBJ1-6; d_call: TRBD1; cdr3_aa: CASSLSTGARNSPLHF; cdr3_nt: TGCGCCAGCAGCTTGAGCACAGGGGCGCGGAATTCACCCCTCCACTTT
clone_size: NA; v_call: TRBV7-2; j_call: TRBJ1-2; d_call: NA; cdr3_aa: CASSPGWTVRDGYTF; cdr3_nt: TGTGCCAGCAGCCCGGGGTGGACAGTCCGGGACGGCTACACCTTC
clone_size: once; v_call: TRBV4-1; j_call: TRBJ2-3; d_call: TRBD1; cdr3_aa: CASSLTGENTQYF; cdr3_nt: TGCGCCAGCAGCCTGACAGGGGAAAATACGCAGTATTTT
clone_size: NA; v_call: TRBV12-3/TRBV12-4; j_call: TRBJ1-1; d_call: TRBD1; cdr3_aa: CASSYRGTGEAFF; cdr3_nt: TGTGCCAGCAGCTACAGGGGAACGGGTGAAGCTTTCTTT
clone_size: NA; v_call: TRBV5-4; j_call: TRBJ1-1; d_call: NA; cdr3_aa: CASSLLERMNTEAFF; cdr3_nt: TGTGCCAGCAGCTTGCTTGAGCGCATGAACACTGAAGCTTTCTTT
clone_size: NA; v_call: TRBV20-1; j_call: TRBJ1-6; d_call: NA; cdr3_aa: CSASRAGVNSPLHF; cdr3_nt: TGCAGTGCTAGTAGAGCAGGGGTTAATTCACCCCTCCACTTT
clone_size: few; v_call: TRBV19; j_call: TRBJ2-7; d_call: TRBD1; cdr3_aa: CASSIWAGGPYEQYF; cdr3_nt: TGTGCCAGTAGTATTTGGGCAGGGGGCCCCTACGAGCAGTACTTC
clone_size: NA; v_call: TRBV5-1; j_call: TRBJ1-2; d_call: NA; cdr3_aa: CASSLPGRLHGYTF; cdr3_nt: TGCGCCAGCAGCTTGCCGGGGAGGCTTCATGGCTACACCTTC
clone_size: NA; v_call: TRBV3-1/TRBV3-2; j_call: TRBJ1-2; d_call: NA; cdr3_aa: CASSQEGLSYGYTF; cdr3_nt: TGTGCCAGCAGCCAAGAGGGGCTGTCCTATGGCTACACCTTC
clone_size: NA; v_call: TRBV3-1/TRBV3-2; j_call: TRBJ2-7; d_call: NA; cdr3_aa: CASSPSWTVNYEQYF; cdr3_nt: TGTGCCAGCAGCCCGTCCTGGACAGTTAACTACGAGCAGTACTTC
clone_size: NA; v_call: TRBV27; j_call: TRBJ2-6; d_call: TRBD2; cdr3_aa: CASRPRGGLGANVLTF; cdr3_nt: TGTGCCAGCAGGCCTCGGGGGGGCCTAGGGGCCAACGTCCTGACTTTC
clone_size: NA; v_call: TRBV28; j_call: TRBJ2-7; d_call: NA; cdr3_aa: CASSLRQALKYF; cdr3_nt: TGTGCCAGCAGTTTACGACAGGCCCTTAAGTACTTC
clone_size: NA; v_call: TRBV6-6; j_call: TRBJ2-3; d_call: TRBD1; cdr3_aa: CASSRLGQGAFSTDTQYF; cdr3_nt: TGTGCCAGCAGTCGATTGGGACAGGGGGCGTTTAGCACAGATACGCAGTATTTT
clone_size: NA; v_call: TRBV7-8; j_call: TRBJ2-2; d_call: NA; cdr3_aa: CASSLGQNTGELFF; cdr3_nt: TGTGCCAGCAGCTTAGGACAAAACACCGGGGAGCTGTTTTTT
clone_size: NA; v_call: TRBV19; j_call: TRBJ1-2; d_call: TRBD1; cdr3_aa: CASIGQGSNYGYTF; cdr3_nt: TGTGCCAGTATAGGACAGGGCTCGAACTATGGCTACACCTTC
clone_size: NA; v_call: TRBV9; j_call: TRBJ1-2; d_call: NA; cdr3_aa: CASSESNGGRPYGYTF; cdr3_nt: TGTGCCAGCAGCGAGTCCAACGGGGGAAGGCCCTATGGCTACACCTTC
clone_size: few; v_call: TRBV7-2; j_call: TRBJ1-1; d_call: NA; cdr3_aa: CASSLRGRGQGTEAFF; cdr3_nt: TGTGCCAGCAGCCTCCGGGGGCGGGGGCAGGGCACTGAAGCTTTCTTT
clone_size: once; v_call: TRBV10-3; j_call: TRBJ2-2; d_call: TRBD1; cdr3_aa: CATQDRGNTGELFF; cdr3_nt: TGTGCCACCCAAGACAGGGGGAACACCGGGGAGCTGTTTTTT
clone_size: NA; v_call: TRBV6-5; j_call: TRBJ2-7; d_call: TRBD2; cdr3_aa: CASRETSGSSYEQYF; cdr3_nt: TGTGCCAGCAGGGAGACTAGCGGAAGCTCCTACGAGCAGTACTTC
clone_size: few; v_call: TRBV3-1/TRBV3-2; j_call: TRBJ1-2; d_call: NA; cdr3_aa: CASSQDGQGGGYTF; cdr3_nt: TGTGCCAGCAGCCAAGATGGGCAGGGAGGAGGCTACACCTTC
clone_size: NA; v_call: TRBV15; j_call: TRBJ1-1; d_call: TRBD1; cdr3_aa: CATSRDRGGSTEAFF; cdr3_nt: TGTGCCACCAGCAGAGATCGAGGGGGCTCGACTGAAGCTTTCTTT
clone_size: NA; v_call: TRBV5-1; j_call: TRBJ2-5; d_call: NA; cdr3_aa: CASRQKQFQETQYF; cdr3_nt: TGCGCCAGCAGACAGAAACAATTCCAAGAGACCCAGTACTTC
clone_size: NA; v_call: TRBV6-2/TRBV6-3; j_call: TRBJ1-6; d_call: TRBD1; cdr3_aa: CASSYQGERSPLHF; cdr3_nt: TGTGCCAGCAGTTACCAGGGGGAGAGGTCACCCCTCCACTTT
clone_size: NA; v_call: TRBV6-5; j_call: TRBJ2-1; d_call: TRBD1; cdr3_aa: CASSYSNRGYNEQFF; cdr3_nt: TGTGCCAGCAGTTACTCGAACAGGGGGTACAATGAGCAGTTCTTC
clone_size: NA; v_call: TRBV11-3; j_call: TRBJ2-1; d_call: TRBD2; cdr3_aa: CASSLRTSGSGEQFF; cdr3_nt: TGTGCCAGCAGCCTCCGGACTAGCGGGAGTGGTGAGCAGTTCTTC
clone_size: NA; v_call: TRBV5-1; j_call: TRBJ2-5; d_call: TRBD1; cdr3_aa: CASRRTGAPRETQYF; cdr3_nt: TGCGCCAGCAGACGGACAGGGGCCCCTCGGGAGACCCAGTACTTC
clone_size: NA; v_call: TRBV5-5; j_call: TRBJ1-6; d_call: TRBD1; cdr3_aa: CASSIWGTVDWPLHF; cdr3_nt: TGTGCCAGCAGCATCTGGGGGACAGTAGATTGGCCCCTCCACTTT
clone_size: NA; v_call: TRBV27; j_call: TRBJ1-2; d_call: NA; cdr3_aa: CASSLQAHYGYTF; cdr3_nt: TGTGCCAGCAGTTTACAGGCCCACTATGGCTACACCTTC
clone_size: NA; v_call: TRBV7-9; j_call: TRBJ1-1; d_call: NA; cdr3_aa: CASSKIQGRAEAFF; cdr3_nt: TGTGCCAGCAGCAAAATACAGGGAAGGGCTGAAGCTTTCTTT
clone_size: NA; v_call: TRBV7-7; j_call: TRBJ2-1; d_call: TRBD2; cdr3_aa: CASSPGLAVWGGEQFF; cdr3_nt: TGTGCTAGCAGCCCCGGACTAGCGGTCTGGGGTGGTGAGCAGTTCTTC
clone_size: NA; v_call: TRBV30; j_call: TRBJ2-3; d_call: TRBD2; cdr3_aa: CAWSPGLAADTQYF; cdr3_nt: TGTGCCTGGAGCCCGGGACTAGCAGCAGATACGCAGTATTTT
clone_size: once; v_call: TRBV19; j_call: TRBJ2-1; d_call: NA; cdr3_aa: CASSGLRDFFSYNEQFF; cdr3_nt: TGTGCCAGTAGTGGTCTACGGGACTTTTTCTCCTACAATGAGCAGTTCTTC
clone_size: NA; v_call: TRBV15; j_call: TRBJ1-2; d_call: NA; cdr3_aa: CATSREYTGRGGYTF; cdr3_nt: TGTGCCACCAGCAGAGAGTACACAGGGCGAGGTGGCTACACCTTC
clone_size: NA; v_call: TRBV6-6; j_call: TRBJ1-2; d_call: TRBD1; cdr3_aa: CASSFLGQGNGYTF; cdr3_nt: TGTGCCAGCAGTTTCCTCGGACAGGGGAACGGCTACACCTTC
clone_size: NA; v_call: TRBV7-8; j_call: TRBJ1-5; d_call: NA; cdr3_aa: CASRTGYSNQPQHF; cdr3_nt: TGTGCCAGCAGGACAGGTTATAGCAATCAGCCCCAGCATTTT
clone_size: NA; v_call: TRBV5-6; j_call: TRBJ1-5; d_call: NA; cdr3_aa: CASSSFSLGSNQPQHF; cdr3_nt: TGTGCCAGCAGCTCGTTCTCGCTCGGGAGCAATCAGCCCCAGCATTTT
clone_size: NA; v_call: TRBV15; j_call: TRBJ2-7; d_call: NA; cdr3_aa: CATSRGDSLGGNEQYF; cdr3_nt: TGTGCCACCAGCAGAGGTGACAGCTTAGGGGGTAACGAGCAGTACTTC
clone_size: once; v_call: TRBV14; j_call: TRBJ1-1; d_call: NA; cdr3_aa: CASSPPRSGVSEAFF; cdr3_nt: TGTGCCAGCAGCCCACCACGATCGGGGGTTAGCGAAGCTTTCTTT